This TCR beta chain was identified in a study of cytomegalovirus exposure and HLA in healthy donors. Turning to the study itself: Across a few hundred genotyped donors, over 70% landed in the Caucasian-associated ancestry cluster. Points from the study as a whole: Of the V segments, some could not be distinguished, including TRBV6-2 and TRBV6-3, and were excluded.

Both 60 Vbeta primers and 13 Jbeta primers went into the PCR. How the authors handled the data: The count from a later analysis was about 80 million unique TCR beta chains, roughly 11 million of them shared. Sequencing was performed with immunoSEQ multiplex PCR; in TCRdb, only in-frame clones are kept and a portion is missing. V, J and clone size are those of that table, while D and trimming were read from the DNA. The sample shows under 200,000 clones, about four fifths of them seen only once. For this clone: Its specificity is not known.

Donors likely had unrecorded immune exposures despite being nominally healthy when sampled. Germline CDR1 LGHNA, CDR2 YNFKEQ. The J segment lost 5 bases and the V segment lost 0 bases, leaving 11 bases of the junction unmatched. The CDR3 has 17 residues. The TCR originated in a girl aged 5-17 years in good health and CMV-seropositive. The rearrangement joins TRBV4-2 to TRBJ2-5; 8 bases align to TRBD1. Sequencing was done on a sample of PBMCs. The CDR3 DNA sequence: TGTGCCAGCAGCCAAGATTCCGGACAGGGTATTACGGAGACCCAGTACTTC. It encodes CASSQDSGQGITETQYF.